Listed below are T cell receptor beta chains from one sample, sequenced in a study of OX40 agonist ivuxolimab in advanced cancers. Using immunoSEQ multiplex PCR, the repertoire was profiled, and TCRdb retains in-frame clones only, with some absent. The sample holds tens of thousands of clones; more than 85% are singletons and the top ten take about 1%. Sample: CD4+ or CD8+ T cells sorted from blood, taken in a trial of the OX40 agonist ivuxolimab. The receptor source for this set is an adult with an advanced solid tumor such as melanoma, head and neck, liver or kidney cancer. Both conserved end residues are part of each CDR3.

>TRBV5-1|TRBJ2-3
CASSPQGLAGYTDTQYF
>TRBV27|TRBJ2-1
CATKGQADANEQFF
>TRBV18|TRBJ1-5
CASSPGQGFSQPQHF
>TRBV7-2|TRBJ2-7
CASSSGTSGTAQYF
>TRBV30|TRBJ2-2
CAWTLSFLAGELFF
>TRBV7-3|TRBJ2-3
CASSLRGVGTDTQYF
>TRBV27|TRBJ2-7
CASSRRDLNNYEQYF
>TRBV5-6|TRBJ1-1
CASSRTGALMNTEAFF
>TRBV5-1|TRBJ2-2
CASSLDLVRGGTGRTGELFF
>TRBV18|TRBJ1-1
CASSPPRGGNTEAFF
>TRBV7-2|TRBJ1-1
CASSQERSRAFF
>TRBV7-2|TRBJ2-2
CASSTRDPGELFF
>TRBV7-3|TRBJ2-2
CASSLNAGGYTGELFF
>TRBV10-3|TRBJ2-1
CAISESTIRGSPYNEQFF
>TRBV7-9|TRBJ1-3
CASSFDVPSGNTIYF
>TRBV30|TRBJ1-6
CAWSAVGDSPLHF
>TRBV29-1|TRBJ2-7
CSAAEAANEQYF
>TRBV11-1|TRBJ1-2
CASSLLGGAGGYTF
>TRBV6-1|TRBJ1-4
CASRGQVINEKLFF
>TRBV27|TRBJ2-3
CASSLGLAGPGTQYF
>TRBV27|TRBJ1-1
CASRNPTVNTEAFF
>TRBV16|TRBJ1-1
CASSQGRNTEAFF
>TRBV5-4|TRBJ1-1
CASSLVHSGGTEAFF
>TRBV29-1|TRBJ2-3
CSVGPGQGGDTQYF
>TRBV6-5|TRBJ1-2
CASHRGNYGYTF
>TRBV29-1|TRBJ2-5
CSVGGGETQYF
>TRBV28|TRBJ1-2
CASTLDSGNYGYTF
>TRBV28|TRBJ1-2
CASSLSDRFYGYTF
>TRBV7-2|TRBJ1-2
CASTVVGADSYGYTF
>TRBV10-3|TRBJ2-3
CATIPGGSLTDTQYF
>TRBV27|TRBJ2-5
CASSFLAADLETQYF